Each of the 18 T cell receptor beta chains below was sequenced from the same sample in a study of shared clonotypes between healthy human individuals. Assay used: immunoSEQ multiplex PCR; TCRdb lists only in-frame clones, some missing. This repertoire shows 490,000 or so clones, roughly four fifths found once; its top ten account for 10% to 15%. The sample was PBMCs. These receptors came from a middle-aged woman in good health. Some clones in this sample may be carry-over from other donors' samples.

A word on this clone: The junction does not match germline at one end; this may be a read error. The chain has TRBV9 and TRBJ2-3, with D perhaps matching TRBD1 (6 bases). CDR3 size: 17 residues. Looked up from germline, CDR1 is SGDLS and CDR2 is YYNGEE. The CDR3, as DNA: TGTGCCAGCAGCGTAGACAGGGATGCCATTAGCACAGATACACAGTATTTT. This codes for CASSVDRDAISTDTQYF.

CDR3 in amino acids: CASSFDPDYEQYF. In DNA, the CDR3 is TGTGCCAGCAGTTTCGACCCGGACTACGAGCAGTACTTC. The V call is TRBV27, the J call TRBJ2-7; D remains unclear. The germline V gene has CDR1 MNHEY and CDR2 SMNVEV (reference sequence). The CDR3 totals 13 residues. The V end lost 3 bases, the J end lost 3 bases, and 9 bases lay between the germline ends.

The chain employs TRBV21-1 and TRBJ1-4. TRBV21-1 is labeled a pseudogene. The CDR3 loop spans 14 amino acids. CDR3 sequence (DNA): TGTGCCCCTCCAGGGCTTAGGGCGGGTGAAAAACTGTTTTTT. It yields the protein CAPPGLRAGEKLFF.

The chain joins TRBV5-1 to TRBJ2-1, with TRBD2 identical over 12 bases. This CDR3 is built from 17 residues. V shed 6 bases, J shed 5 bases, and the junction held 12 bases outside the gene matches. The germline V gene has CDR1 SGHRS and CDR2 YFSETQ. Here the CDR3 reads CASIGSSGRAKDNEQFF. The CDR3, as DNA: TGCGCCAGCATCGGGTCTAGCGGGAGGGCCAAGGACAATGAGCAGTTCTTC. The variable domain in full, completed from reference TRBV5-1 and TRBJ2-1, reads KAGVTQTPRYLIKTRGQQVTLSCSPISGHRSVSWYQQTPGQGLQFLFEYFSETQRNKGNFPGRFSGRQFSNSRSEMNVSTLELGDSALYLCASIGSSGRAKDNEQFFGPGTRLTVL.

The chain joins TRBV7-2 to TRBJ1-3; perhaps TRBD1 as D (6 bases). The CDR3 extends over 13 amino acids. CDR1 and CDR2 from the germline V gene are SGHTA and FQGNSA. The ends were cut back, 2 bases at V and 7 bases at J, with 9 bases in the middle. CDR3 amino acids: CASSLTQGNTIYF. The CDR3 bases are TGTGCCAGCAGCTTAACTCAGGGGAACACCATATATTTT.

V is TRBV5-4 and J is TRBJ2-5; 10 bases match TRBD2. The germline V gene has CDR1 SGHNT and CDR2 YYREEE (reference sequence). The CDR3 consists of 16 residues. Unmatched junction bases numbered 5, after V lost 0 bases and J lost 3 bases. CDR3 bases: TGTGCCAGCAGCTTGGGGATCACTAGCGGGGAAGAGACCCAGTACTTC. Translated, it gives CASSLGITSGEETQYF.

The V and J genes are TRBV15 and TRBJ2-7, with D perhaps TRBD2 (5 bases). Germline CDR1 LNHNV, CDR2 YYDKDF (reference sequence). This CDR3 region has 14 residues. The V end lost 0 bases, the J end lost 4 bases, and 10 bases lay between the germline ends. This CDR3 is CATSRDASRYEQYF. DNA of the CDR3: TGTGCCACCAGCAGAGATGCTAGCAGGTACGAGCAGTACTTC.

J is TRBJ1-1 and V is TRBV28; the match to TRBD1 covers 7 bases. CDR3 size: 13 residues. V lost 9 bases and J lost 5; bases outside the gene matches: 9. Germline V CDR1 and CDR2: MDHEN, SYDVKM. CDR3 in DNA: TGTGCCAGTGTAAGGGGGCGGGGAACTGAAGCTTTCTTT. It translates to CASVRGRGTEAFF.

This clone has just one count. The genes are TRBV18 and TRBJ1-1; TRBD1 might be the D (6 bases). V was pared by 8 bases and J by 3 bases, with 16 bases between. CDR1 is KGHSH and CDR2 is LQKENI in the germline V gene. The CDR3 spans 14 residues. CDR3 loop: CASGSQGTDTEAFF. The CDR3 DNA reads TGTGCCAGCGGGAGTCAGGGGACGGACACTGAAGCTTTCTTT. The variable domain in full, with the rest retrieved from reference TRBV18 and TRBJ1-1, is NAGVMQNPRHLVRRRGQEARLRCSPMKGHSHVYWYRQLPEEGLKFMVYLQKENIIDESGMPKERFSAEFPKEGPSILRIQQVVRGDSAAYFCASGSQGTDTEAFFGQGTRLTVV.

This chain's CDR3 is CASADRGNQPQHF. The DNA of the CDR3 is TGTGCCAGTGCGGACAGGGGAAATCAGCCCCAGCATTTT. The chain uses TRBV19 and TRBJ1-5, with TRBD1 matching 9 bases. Germline V gene data show CDR1 as LNHDA and CDR2 as SQIVND (reference sequence). V trimming: 8 bases; J trimming: 4 bases; junction bases outside the gene matches: 3. CDR3 length equals 13 residues.

V and J are TRBV28 and TRBJ1-1; D is uncertain. The CDR3 consists of 16 residues. Between the trimmed V and J ends, which lost 1 base and 0 bases, there was a span of 12 bases. Germline loops: CDR1 MDHEN, CDR2 SYDVKM. CDR3 sequence (DNA): TGTGCCAGCAGTTTATCTCCCCCTACAGTGAACACTGAAGCTTTCTTT. Amino acid sequence: CASSLSPPTVNTEAFF.

This chain connects TRBV7-9 to TRBJ2-3; 9 nucleotides align to TRBD2. CDR1 and CDR2 (germline): SEHNR, FQNEAQ (reference sequence). J lost 3 bases, V lost 4 bases, and 8 bases had no gene match. This CDR3 is built from 16 residues. CDR3 residues: CASSYLPGLATDTQYF. The CDR3, as DNA: TGTGCCAGCAGCTATTTACCGGGACTAGCAACAGATACGCAGTATTTT.

Remarks on this clone: This likely came from a read error, as a far larger clone is one base away. The sample contains more than one DNA sequence encoding this CDR3. The V gene is TRBV11-2, the J gene TRBJ2-2, with D tentatively TRBD1 (6 bases). The CDR3 has 14 residues. Germline values: CDR1 SGHAT, CDR2 FQNNGV. The CDR3 sequence is CASSFGRGTGELFF. The CDR3 DNA sequence: TGCGCCAGCAGCTTCGGCAGGGGTACCGGGGAGCTGTTTTTT.

This chain joins TRBV4-2 and TRBJ1-1, with 8 bases lining up with TRBD1. Germline assignment: CDR1 LGHNA and CDR2 YNFKEQ. The CDR3 spans 15 residues. J was trimmed by 4 bases and V by 0 bases; bases with no gene match: 4. CDR3 coding DNA: TGTGCCAGCAGCCAAGATGAAACAGGGGGCACTGAAGCTTTCTTT. Protein product: CASSQDETGGTEAFF.

The rearrangement links TRBV2 to TRBJ2-5, with 9 nucleotides matching TRBD1. The CDR3 loop spans 13 amino acids. Germline trimming cut 6 bases from V and 5 bases from J; bases unmatched to any gene: 4. Germline V gene lookup returns CDR1 SNHLY and CDR2 FYNNEI. The CDR3 bases are TGTGCCAGCAGCAAAGACAGGGGGGAGACCCAGTACTTC. It encodes CASSKDRGETQYF.

This clone was observed a handful of times. V gene TRBV6-5 combines with J gene TRBJ1-6; no clear D gene. Germline V lookup: CDR1 MNHEY, CDR2 SVGAGI. The CDR3 has 14 amino acids. The V end was cut by 2 bases, the J end by 8 bases, with 10 bases between. The CDR3 coding sequence is TGTGCCAGCAGTTACGGGGAGGCGGATTCACCCCTCCACTTT. This translates into CASSYGEADSPLHF.

The sample holds a few counts of this clone. This rearrangement joins TRBV18 to TRBJ1-1; 7 bases map to TRBD1. The CDR3 runs 15 residues. Germline values: CDR1 KGHSH, CDR2 LQKENI. Losses at the gene ends were 0 bases for V and 1 base for J; bases not matched to a gene: 2. The CDR3 sequence: CASSPPDRRNTEAFF. DNA for the CDR3: TGTGCCAGCTCACCACCGGACAGGAGGAACACTGAAGCTTTCTTT.

The chain is built from TRBV4-1 and TRBJ2-2; 8 bases align to TRBD1. The germline V gene has CDR1 MGHRA and CDR2 YSYEKL. The CDR3 totals 13 residues. Germline trimming cut 2 bases from V and 15 bases from J; bases unmatched to any gene: 8. CDR3: CASSQLDRVGLFF. CDR3 in DNA: TGCGCCAGCAGCCAACTGGACAGGGTAGGGTTGTTTTTT.